These 28 T cell receptor beta chains were all obtained from the same sample, sequenced in a study of blood T cell repertoires in COVID-19. Profiling relied on immunoSEQ multiplex PCR, and the TCRdb table lists in-frame clones only, not all of them. The sample carries about 260,000 clones, more than 75% recorded once. Specimen: peripheral blood. These TCRs come from a woman in her thirties or forties who had recovered from COVID-19.

This sequence joins TRBV2 and TRBJ2-3, with TRBD2 identical over 9 bases. Germline CDR1 reads SNHLY; CDR2 reads FYNNEI. Trimming removed 5 bases from V and 2 bases from J; junction bases left unmatched: 11. The CDR3 runs to 17 residues. The CDR3 DNA reads as TGTGCCAGCAGTCCCCGGTTAGCGGGGGCGATCACAGATACGCAGTATTTT. Translating gives CASSPRLAGAITDTQYF.

This clone was picked up one time. The chain employs TRBV3-1 (or the pseudogene TRBV3-2) and TRBJ2-4, with 7 positions matching TRBD2. J gave up 8 bases and V 0 bases, and 7 bases lay outside the gene matches. This CDR3 spans 15 amino acids. Germline V gene sequence: CDR1 LGHDT, CDR2 YNNKEL (reference sequence). CDR3: CASSQDGRGGDIQYF. CDR3 sequence (DNA): TGTGCCAGCAGCCAAGATGGGCGTGGGGGGGACATTCAGTACTTC.

This clone was recorded only once. J is TRBJ1-6 and V is TRBV2, with D possibly TRBD1 on 5 matching bases. V was trimmed by 1 base and J by 10 bases, leaving 14 bases between them. Germline values: CDR1 SNHLY, CDR2 FYNNEI. This CDR3 region has 15 residues. CDR3: CASSEGHPGYSPLHF. In DNA form, the CDR3 reads TGTGCCAGCAGTGAAGGCCACCCAGGGTACTCACCCCTCCACTTT.

The chain combines TRBV27 with TRBJ1-5; 8 bases align to TRBD1. The J segment lost 4 bases and the V segment lost 5 bases, leaving 4 bases of the junction unmatched. Germline assignment: CDR1 MNHEY and CDR2 SMNVEV (reference sequence). The CDR3 length is 14 residues. CDR3 region: CASSITGGNQPQHF. CDR3 nucleotide sequence: TGTGCCAGCAGTATAACAGGGGGGAATCAGCCCCAGCATTTT.

The chain has TRBV4-3 and TRBJ1-1, with 8 nucleotides matching TRBD1. Germline V gene sequence: CDR1 LGHNA, CDR2 YSLEER. V was clipped by 0 bases and J by 7 bases; unmatched bases: 16. CDR3 length equals 18 residues. The CDR3 DNA sequence: TGCGCCAGCAGCCAAGATCCTCCGGCAGGGGGCTTGAACGATGAAGCTTTCTTT. As protein: CASSQDPPAGGLNDEAFF.

This clone was detected a few times. The rearrangement joins TRBV27 to TRBJ1-1; 9 bases match TRBD1. CDR3 size: 16 residues. CDR1 and CDR2 (germline): MNHEY, SMNVEV (reference sequence). With V trimmed by 6 bases and J by 3 bases, 11 bases remained unmatched. The CDR3 sequence: CASSTASQGADTEAFF. Written as DNA, the CDR3 is TGTGCCAGCAGCACAGCATCACAGGGGGCAGACACTGAAGCTTTCTTT.

This clone was picked up one time. The V gene is TRBV5-4, the J gene TRBJ1-3; D is possibly TRBD1 (6 bases). The germline V gene has CDR1 SGHNT and CDR2 YYREEE (reference sequence). Trimming cost V 4 bases and J 0 bases, with 20 bases left between them. CDR3 size: 18 residues. CDR3 sequence: CASSPGTYQGYSGNTIYF. Here the CDR3 DNA reads TGTGCCAGCAGCCCTGGGACCTATCAGGGGTACTCTGGAAACACCATATATTTT. Full variable domain (missing parts from reference TRBV5-4 and TRBJ1-3): ETGVTQSPTHLIKTRGQQVTLRCSSQSGHNTVSWYQQALGQGPQFIFQYYREEENGRGNFPPRFSGLQFPNYSSELNVNALELDDSALYLCASSPGTYQGYSGNTIYFGEGSWLTVV.

The V and J genes are TRBV27 and TRBJ1-2, with D maybe TRBD1 (6 bases). V lost 5 bases and J 8 bases, leaving 18 bases between the germline ends. The CDR3 length is 14 residues. Looked up from germline, CDR1 is MNHEY and CDR2 is SMNVEV (reference sequence). The chain's CDR3 is CASSPSGGAGGYTF. CDR3 DNA: TGTGCCAGCAGTCCTAGTGGGGGCGCAGGCGGCTACACCTTC.

The CDR3 nucleotides are TGTGCCAGCAAACGACAGGGGAACTATGGCTACACCTTC. Translating gives CASKRQGNYGYTF. The V and J genes are TRBV5-6 and TRBJ1-2; 8 bases are a match to TRBD1. V lost 6 bases, J lost 2 bases, and 3 bases stayed unmatched. This CDR3 is 13 amino acids long. The germline V gene encodes CDR1 SGHDT and CDR2 YYEEEE.

The chain employs TRBV19 and TRBJ2-4; 9 nucleotides agree with TRBD1. Germline V gives CDR1 LNHDA, CDR2 SQIVND (reference sequence). This CDR3 is 15 amino acids long. J was trimmed by 3 bases and V by 4 bases; bases with no gene match: 4. The CDR3 bases are TGTGCCAGTAGTAAAGACAGGGGGTACAAAAACATTCAGTACTTC. Translating it yields CASSKDRGYKNIQYF.

The chain uses TRBV5-1 and TRBJ2-7, with 7 bases aligning to TRBD2. Germline V lookup: CDR1 SGHRS, CDR2 YFSETQ. CDR3 size: 12 residues. The V and J ends lost 1 base and 5 bases, in that order; junction bases with no gene match: 0. This CDR3 is CASSLRGDEQYF. The CDR3 DNA follows: TGCGCCAGCAGCTTGCGGGGGGACGAGCAGTACTTC.

The chain carries TRBV14 and TRBJ2-3; D gene ambiguous. Germline lookup yields CDR1 SGHDN and CDR2 FVKESK. This CDR3 spans 13 amino acids. V was shortened by 2 bases and J by 1 base, with 4 bases between the two germline ends. The CDR3 nucleotides read TGTGCCAGCAGCCAAATAGGCACAGATACGCAGTATTTT. It translates to CASSQIGTDTQYF. Full variable domain (missing parts from reference TRBV14 and TRBJ2-3): EAGVTQFPSHSVIEKGQTVTLRCDPISGHDNLYWYRRVMGKEIKFLLHFVKESKQDESGMPNNRFLAERTGGTYSTLKVQPAELEDSGVYFCASSQIGTDTQYFGPGTRLTVL.

The genes are TRBV15 and TRBJ1-5; D is possibly TRBD1 (5 bases). Trimming took 1 base from V and 0 from J, leaving 7 bases between them. Per germline, CDR1 LNHNV and CDR2 YYDKDF (reference sequence). The CDR3 extends over 15 amino acids. The CDR3 region is CATSRARASNQPQHF. In DNA form, the CDR3 reads TGTGCCACCAGCAGAGCCAGGGCTAGCAATCAGCCCCAGCATTTT.

The count of this clone is one. V and J are TRBV6-5 and TRBJ2-7; 11 bases map to TRBD1. V shed 0 bases and J 6 bases; nucleotides not matched to a gene: 7. The germline V gene encodes CDR1 MNHEY and CDR2 SVGAGI. The CDR3 consists of 16 residues. CDR3 coding DNA: TGTGCCAGCAGTTACTCGTGGACAGGGGGCAGGGGCGAGCAGTACTTC. Protein: CASSYSWTGGRGEQYF.

The V and J genes are TRBV5-1 and TRBJ2-7, with 7 bases identical to TRBD1. V lost 4 bases to trimming and J lost 6 bases; unmatched junction nucleotides: 16. The CDR3 runs 16 residues. Germline CDR1 is SGHRS and CDR2 is YFSETQ. CDR3 in amino acids: CASSPSPRGHSSEQYF. In DNA, the CDR3 is TGCGCCAGCAGCCCCTCCCCAAGGGGGCATTCTAGCGAGCAGTACTTC.

The rearrangement links TRBV6-5 to TRBJ2-7; 12 bases match TRBD1. CDR1 and CDR2 (germline): MNHEY, SVGAGI. V shed 2 bases and J 4 bases; nucleotides not matched to a gene: 6. The CDR3 extends over 16 amino acids. The DNA of the CDR3 is TGTGCCAGCAGTTACCAGGGGACAGGGGGCCTGTACGAGCAGTACTTC. This codes for CASSYQGTGGLYEQYF.

J is TRBJ2-2 and V is TRBV11-2, with 8 bases lining up with TRBD2. The V gene's germline CDR1 is SGHAT and CDR2 FQNNGV. The length of the CDR3 is 15 residues. After removal of 2 bases from V and 3 bases from J, the junction contained 2 bases not matched to a gene. Written as DNA, the CDR3 is TGTGCCAGCAGCTTAAAAGCGGGGGACACCGGGGAGCTGTTTTTT. It encodes CASSLKAGDTGELFF.

The chain combines TRBV7-9 with TRBJ1-5; 10 bases align to TRBD1. Germline CDR1 is SEHNR and CDR2 is FQNEAQ (reference sequence). The CDR3 runs to 15 residues. Losses at the gene ends were 1 base for V and 4 bases for J; bases not matched to a gene: 1. Written as DNA, the CDR3 is TGTGCCAGCAGCTTAGAGGACAGGGGGAATCAGCCCCAGCATTTT. Protein: CASSLEDRGNQPQHF.

The CDR3 loop is CASSTGYEQYF. The CDR3 DNA reads TGTGCCAGCAGCACAGGCTACGAGCAGTACTTC. This chain connects TRBV2 to TRBJ2-7, with TRBD1 as a possible D gene (5 bases). This CDR3 spans 11 amino acids. Trimming removed 6 bases at V and 3 bases at J, with 6 bases between. Germline V gene sequence: CDR1 SNHLY, CDR2 FYNNEI.

This clone was picked up one time. CDR3: CASSQVWGGEDTQYF. CDR3 nucleotides: TGTGCCAGCAGCCAAGTGTGGGGCGGGGAGGATACGCAGTATTTT. The chain combines TRBV14 with TRBJ2-3, with D possibly TRBD2 on 6 matching bases. V was clipped by 1 base and J by 6 bases, with 14 bases between them. This CDR3 has 15 amino acids. Germline CDR1 reads SGHDN; CDR2 reads FVKESK.

The V and J genes are TRBV5-1 and TRBJ1-5, with a weak D call TRBD1 (6 bases). This CDR3 is 13 amino acids long. Trimming took 5 bases from V and 6 from J, leaving 12 bases between them. Per germline, CDR1 SGHRS and CDR2 YFSETQ. The CDR3 bases are TGCGCCAGCAGACGGACAGTAGGTCAGCCCCAGCATTTT. The encoded protein is CASRRTVGQPQHF. Combining the CDR3 with reference TRBV5-1 and TRBJ1-5 gives the whole variable domain KAGVTQTPRYLIKTRGQQVTLSCSPISGHRSVSWYQQTPGQGLQFLFEYFSETQRNKGNFPGRFSGRQFSNSRSEMNVSTLELGDSALYLCASRRTVGQPQHFGDGTRLSIL.

This clone was observed once. DNA for the CDR3: TGTGCCAGCAGCCAAAGGGGCCCTTATGGCTACACCTTC. This gives the protein CASSQRGPYGYTF. The rearrangement joins TRBV6-5 to TRBJ1-2; maybe TRBD1 (5 bases). CDR1 and CDR2 from the germline V gene are MNHEY and SVGAGI. The CDR3 sequence is 13 residues long. The ends were cut back, 6 bases at V and 5 bases at J, with 13 bases in the middle.

The chain employs TRBV2 and TRBJ2-5; unclear D gene. Between the trimmed V and J ends, which lost 4 bases and 4 bases, there was a span of 10 bases. Germline values: CDR1 SNHLY, CDR2 FYNNEI. There are 13 residues in the CDR3. Written as DNA, the CDR3 is TGTGCCAGCAGTGGCGATAGCCGAGAGACCCAGTACTTC. This encodes CASSGDSRETQYF.

CDR3 protein: CASSVVASGGGTDTQYF. The CDR3 nucleotides read TGTGCCAGCAGCGTAGTGGCTAGCGGGGGGGGCACAGATACGCAGTATTTT. V usage is TRBV9 and J usage is TRBJ2-3, with 12 positions matching TRBD2. Per germline, CDR1 SGDLS and CDR2 YYNGEE. The CDR3 is made up of 17 amino acids. The trim removed 0 bases at V and 1 base at J, leaving 3 bases unmatched. Full variable domain (missing parts from reference TRBV9 and TRBJ2-3): DSGVTQTPKHLITATGQRVTLRCSPRSGDLSVYWYQQSLDQGLQFLIQYYNGEERAKGNILERFSAQQFPDLHSELNLSSLELGDSALYFCASSVVASGGGTDTQYFGPGTRLTVL.

The CDR3, as DNA: TGCAGTGCATCCGGGGACTATGGCTACACCTTC. This translates into CSASGDYGYTF. The chain recombines TRBV20-1 with TRBJ1-2; no firm D call. Germline V gene lookup returns CDR1 DFQATT and CDR2 SNEGSKA (reference sequence). The CDR3 is 11 residues long. The V and J ends lost 6 bases and 3 bases respectively, with 8 bases between them.

The rearrangement joins TRBV5-6 to TRBJ1-5; 12 bases fit TRBD1. The germline V gene encodes CDR1 SGHDT and CDR2 YYEEEE. The trim removed 2 bases at V and 3 bases at J, leaving 6 bases unmatched. This CDR3 spans 17 amino acids. The CDR3 region has the DNA TGTGCCAGCAGCTTCGGGGACAGGGGGCTTAACAATCAGCCCCAGCATTTT. This sequence encodes CASSFGDRGLNNQPQHF.

This clone was observed a few times. This CDR3 is CASSARDRGQFTEAFF. The CDR3, as DNA: TGTGCCAGCAGCGCCCGGGACAGGGGGCAGTTCACTGAAGCTTTCTTT. The chain has TRBV7-9 and TRBJ1-1; 12 bases agree with TRBD1. Germline V gene sequence: CDR1 SEHNR, CDR2 FQNEAQ (reference sequence). The V segment lost 5 bases and the J segment 4 bases; nucleotides outside the gene matches: 8. The CDR3 extends over 16 amino acids. Using reference TRBV7-9 and TRBJ1-1 for the parts outside the CDR3, the full variable domain is DTGVSQNPRHKITKRGQNVTFRCDPISEHNRLYWYRQTLGQGPEFLTYFQNEAQLEKSRLLSDRFSAERPKGSFSTLEIQRTEQGDSAMYLCASSARDRGQFTEAFFGQGTRLTVV.

This clone was observed once. This chain links TRBV27 with TRBJ2-7, with 9 bases aligning to TRBD1. With 6 bases clipped from V and 4 bases from J, the junction kept 10 bases outside the gene matches. Germline V lookup: CDR1 MNHEY, CDR2 SMNVEV (reference sequence). The CDR3 covers 15 residues. CDR3: CASRAPGTGKYEQYF. The CDR3 DNA is TGTGCCAGCAGGGCCCCCGGGACAGGGAAATACGAGCAGTACTTC.